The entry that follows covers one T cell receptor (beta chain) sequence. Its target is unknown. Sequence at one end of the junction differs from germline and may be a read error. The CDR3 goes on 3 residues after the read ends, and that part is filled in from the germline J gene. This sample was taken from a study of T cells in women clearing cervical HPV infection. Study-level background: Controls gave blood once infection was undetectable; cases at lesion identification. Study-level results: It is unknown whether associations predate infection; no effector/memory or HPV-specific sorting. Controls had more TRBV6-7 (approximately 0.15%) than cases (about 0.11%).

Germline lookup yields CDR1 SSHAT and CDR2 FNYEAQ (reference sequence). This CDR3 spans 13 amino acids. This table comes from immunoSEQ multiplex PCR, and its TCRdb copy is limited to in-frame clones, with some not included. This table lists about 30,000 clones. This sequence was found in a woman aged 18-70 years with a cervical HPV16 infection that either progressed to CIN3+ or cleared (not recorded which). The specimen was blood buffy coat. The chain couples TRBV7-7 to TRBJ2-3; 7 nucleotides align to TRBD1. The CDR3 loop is CASSLDRADTQYF. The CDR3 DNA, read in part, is TGTGCTAGCAGCTTAGACAGGGCAGATACG.